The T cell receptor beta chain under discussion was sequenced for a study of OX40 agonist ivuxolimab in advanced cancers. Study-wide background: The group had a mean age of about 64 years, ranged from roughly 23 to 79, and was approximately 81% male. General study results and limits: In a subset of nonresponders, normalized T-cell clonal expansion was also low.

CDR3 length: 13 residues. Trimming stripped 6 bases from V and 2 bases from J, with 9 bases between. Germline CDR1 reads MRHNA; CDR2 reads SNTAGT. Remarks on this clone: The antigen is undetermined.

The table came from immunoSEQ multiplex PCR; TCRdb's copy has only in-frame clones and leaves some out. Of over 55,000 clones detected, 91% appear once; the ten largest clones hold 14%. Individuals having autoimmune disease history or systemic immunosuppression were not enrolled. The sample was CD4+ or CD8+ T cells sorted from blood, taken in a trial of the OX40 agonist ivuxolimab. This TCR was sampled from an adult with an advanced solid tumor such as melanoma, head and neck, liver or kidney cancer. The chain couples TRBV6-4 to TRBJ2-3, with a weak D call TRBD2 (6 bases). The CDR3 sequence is CASSREFTDTQYF. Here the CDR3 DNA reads TGTGCCAGCAGCCGGGAGTTCACAGATACGCAGTATTTT.